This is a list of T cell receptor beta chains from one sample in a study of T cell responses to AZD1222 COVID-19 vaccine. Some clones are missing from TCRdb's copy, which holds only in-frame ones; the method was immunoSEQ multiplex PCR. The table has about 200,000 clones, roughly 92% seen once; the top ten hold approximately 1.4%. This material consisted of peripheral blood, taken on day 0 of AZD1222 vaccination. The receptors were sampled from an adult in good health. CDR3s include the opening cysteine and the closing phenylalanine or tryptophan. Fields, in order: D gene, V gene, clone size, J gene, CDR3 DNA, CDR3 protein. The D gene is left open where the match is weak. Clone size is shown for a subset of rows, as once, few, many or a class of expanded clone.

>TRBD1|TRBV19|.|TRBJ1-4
TGTGCCAGTAGTATAGTCCGGACAGGGGGGAATGAAAAACTGTTTTTT
CASSIVRTGGNEKLFF
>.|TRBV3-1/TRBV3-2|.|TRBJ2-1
TGTGCCAGCAGCCAAGACCAGATCCAAGGCAATGAGCAGTTCTTC
CASSQDQIQGNEQFF
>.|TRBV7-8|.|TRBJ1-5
TGTGCCAGTGGGTTCGAGACAGGCGACAATCAGCCCCAGCATTTT
CASGFETGDNQPQHF
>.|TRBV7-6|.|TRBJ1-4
TGTGCCAGCAGCTCGAGTGAAAAACTGTTTTTT
CASSSSEKLFF
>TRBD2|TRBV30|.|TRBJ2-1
TGTGCCTGGAGTCCTGGACTAGCGGGGGGGCTGAATGAGCAGTTCTTC
CAWSPGLAGGLNEQFF
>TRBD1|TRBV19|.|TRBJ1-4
TGTGCCAGTTCACCCAGGGGGAGGAATGAAAAACTGTTTTTT
CASSPRGRNEKLFF
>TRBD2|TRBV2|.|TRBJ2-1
TGTGCCAGCAGTGAAGAGGCTCGCGGGGGGGCTCGAGAGCAGTTCTTC
CASSEEARGGAREQFF
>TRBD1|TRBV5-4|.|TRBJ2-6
TGTGCCAGCAGTTTACAGGGGCTCTCTGGGGCCAACGTCCTGACTTTC
CASSLQGLSGANVLTF
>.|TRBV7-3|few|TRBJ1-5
TGTGCCAGCAGCGACCAAGCAGGGGTGGAGCCCCAGCATTTT
CASSDQAGVEPQHF
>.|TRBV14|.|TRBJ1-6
TGTGCCAGCAGCCAAACGTTTCTTAGTCAGGGAGTGGACTCCTATAATTCACCCCTCCACTTT
CASSQTFLSQGVDSYNSPLHF
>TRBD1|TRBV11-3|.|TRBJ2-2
TGTGCCAGCAGCTTATCCGCGACAGGGACCCCCGGGGAGCTGTTTTTT
CASSLSATGTPGELFF
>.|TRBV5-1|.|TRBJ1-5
TGCGCCAGCAGCCTAGGGGGGGAGGGCAATCAGCCCCAGCATTTT
CASSLGGEGNQPQHF
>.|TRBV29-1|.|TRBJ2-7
TGCAGCGTGGCGGGACGGAACTACGAGCAGTACTTC
CSVAGRNYEQYF
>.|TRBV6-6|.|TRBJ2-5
TGTGCCAGCAGTTACAAGACAGGGAGGGTCCAAGAGACCCAGTACTTC
CASSYKTGRVQETQYF